The present TCR beta chain was sequenced within a study of spatial heterogeneity in lung cancer. About the research overall: In cases with available follow-up PBMC samples, these were sequenced at a median of approximately two years after resection. A consistent excess of beta-chain over alpha-chain sequences was detected.

Described time point: blood at routine non-recurrence follow-up after resection. Frozen PBMC, nontumor lung or tumor provided whole RNA, which was sequenced unsorted. This clonotype showed up just a few times. The length of the CDR3 is 15 residues. Germline V gene data show CDR1 as SGHDN and CDR2 as FVKESK. The V gene end was trimmed by 0 bases and the J gene end by 2 bases; junction bases not matched to a gene: 1. Unique molecular identifiers, one per molecule, were present on every TCR cDNA molecule. TCRdb independently ran MiXCR on the 5' RACE reads; one entry per CDR3 protein. The data hold 43,000 or so distinct CDR3 sequences, with 10% to 15% observed a single time.

This material consisted of PBMCs, taken at follow-up. The clonotype was recovered from a male donor with early-stage non-small cell lung cancer. V gene TRBV14 combines with J gene TRBJ2-1; TRBD1 matches 7 bases. In DNA, the CDR3 is TGTGCCAGCAGCCAAGATACAGGGGCCTACAATGAGCAGTTCTTC. Residues: CASSQDTGAYNEQFF.